This T cell receptor beta chain was profiled in a study of shared clonotypes between healthy human individuals. In regard to this clone: No antigen is known for it.

The CDR3 spans 15 residues. Trimming cost V 4 bases and J 6 bases; bases outside gene matches: 7. In germline, CDR1 is SGHAT, CDR2 FQDESV (reference sequence). Free of recent acute infections or vaccinations, the donors were healthy HIV-negative adults. Findings and caveats of the study: Sampling covered nothing but blood. Tissue TCR repertoires likely differ from those found in blood.

Produced via immunoSEQ multiplex PCR; TCRdb's table is partial and in-frame only. The sample has more than 2,000,000 clones, around 90% seen once. The chain recombines TRBV11-1 with TRBJ1-2, with 11 bases identical to TRBD1. Sequencing used naive CD4+ T cells sorted from blood. As for subset: CD45RA+ positively selected. The source of this sequence is a man aged 18 to 29 in good health. The CDR3 reads CASSSSDRGRDGYTF. In nucleotides, the CDR3 is TGTGCCAGCAGCTCCTCGGACAGGGGGCGCGATGGCTACACCTTC.